This T cell receptor (beta chain) was documented in a study of T cell repertoires in cytomegalovirus infection. Study context: HLA-B-restricted CMV epitopes that are well studied were used alongside recently identified HLA-C-restricted ones. Broader study findings: Totalled public TCR beta family frequency picked out people who carried CMV plus the relevant HLA.

This clonotype has ten or more counts. Its antigen is not identified. Each CDR3 protein is one row after TCRdb ran MiXCR on the reads. The repertoire holds approximately 260,000 distinct CDR3 sequences, with around 20% as singletons. The junction had 4 bases not matched to a gene; V was cut back by 4 bases and J by 4 bases. CDR3 length: 15 amino acids. CDR1 LNHDA and CDR2 SQIVND come from the germline V gene (reference sequence). This sequence joins TRBV19 and TRBJ2-1; TRBD2 agrees at 10 bases. This specimen was cultured PBMCs, taken from culture after CMV antigen stimulation. This TCR was recovered from a human donor in good health (CMV status not recorded). Some clones in this sample may be carry-over from other donors' samples. The CDR3: CASSTGTSVYNEQFF. For the CDR3, the DNA is TGTGCCAGTAGTACCGGGACTAGCGTATACAATGAGCAGTTCTTC.